The 9 T cell receptor beta chains listed next were all sequenced from one sample in a study of blood T cells in healthy people across ages. The use of a sample-barcoded 5' primer and a J-beta primer mix characterized a second PCR of roughly 6 to 11 cycles. A single record per CDR3 protein comes from TCRdb applying MiXCR to the 5' RACE reads. The table includes approximately 800,000 distinct CDR3 sequences, under 30% detected once. This sample was also put to use in a study of T cells of mothers and their children.

The sample taken for sequencing was blood. The origin of the receptors is a boy aged 5-17 years in good health.

The rearrangement uses TRBV2 and TRBJ2-5, with TRBD2 matching over 10 bases. The DNA matches TRBJ2-1 better at its end, which makes the J call doubtful. In germline, CDR1 is SNHLY, CDR2 FYNNEI. This CDR3 region has 14 residues. The CDR3 DNA sequence: TGTGCCAGCAGTGTACTAGCGGGAAGAAATGAGCAGTTCTTC. It yields the protein CASSVLAGRNEQFF.

This clonotype has only a few counts. The chain is built from TRBV24-1 and TRBJ2-1; 12 bases agree with TRBD2. The CDR3 is made up of 19 amino acids. Per germline, CDR1 KGHDR and CDR2 SFDVKD. Trimming cost V 1 base and J 8 bases; bases outside gene matches: 14. The CDR3 protein is CATSDFRLAGALLVHEQFF. The CDR3, as DNA: TGTGCCACCAGTGATTTCAGACTAGCGGGGGCTCTTTTGGTGCATGAGCAGTTCTTC.

This clonotype turned up a few times. The junction departs from germline at one end; a sequencing error may be responsible. The rearrangement joins TRBV5-1 to TRBJ1-1; no definite D call. CDR3 length: 15 amino acids. CDR1 is SGHRS and CDR2 is YFSETQ in the germline V gene. This chain's CDR3 is CASSLDDSMNTEAFF. CDR3 bases: TGCGCCAGCAGCCTTGATGATAGCATGAATACTGAAGCTTTCTTT.

This clonotype showed up just a few times. This chain links TRBV13 with TRBJ2-5; 12 nucleotides line up with TRBD2. V trimming: 8 bases; J trimming: 5 bases; junction bases outside the gene matches: 9. The CDR3 is 15 residues long. Germline V gene sequence: CDR1 PRHDT, CDR2 FYEKMQ (reference sequence). The CDR3 reads CASGHRLAGAETQYF. DNA of the CDR3: TGTGCCAGCGGACACCGACTAGCGGGGGCCGAGACCCAGTACTTC.

About this clonotype itself: Mismatch with germline at one junction end may stem from a read error. The V call is TRBV3-1, the J call TRBJ1-2; D unresolved. Per the germline V gene, CDR1 is LGHDT and CDR2 is YNNKEL (reference sequence). The CDR3 length is 16 residues. The CDR3 protein is CASSQVAGKPDYGYTF. The DNA of the CDR3 is TGTGCCAGCAGTCAAGTGGCGGGGAAGCCTGACTATGGCTACACCTTC. Full variable domain (outside the CDR3, taken from reference TRBV3-1 and TRBJ1-2): DTAVSQTPKYLVTQMGNDKSIKCEQNLGHDTMYWYKQDSKKFLKIMFSYNNKELIINETVPNRFSPKSPDKAHLNLHINSLELGDSAVYFCASSQVAGKPDYGYTFGSGTRLTVV.

The rearrangement uses TRBV7-9 and TRBJ2-4; D is undetermined. The V end was cut by 0 bases, the J end by 1 base, with 13 bases between. The CDR3 extends over 17 amino acids. Germline V gene data show CDR1 as SEHNR and CDR2 as FQNEAQ (reference sequence). CDR3 sequence (DNA): TGTGCCAGCAGCTTAGCCGGCAGCTCATGGGCCAAAAACATTCAGTACTTC. It encodes CASSLAGSSWAKNIQYF.

The chain combines TRBV24-1 with TRBJ1-2; D is perhaps TRBD1 (5 bases). Trimming stripped 2 bases from V and 7 bases from J, with 7 bases between. In germline, CDR1 is KGHDR, CDR2 SFDVKD. This CDR3 is built from 12 residues. The CDR3, as DNA: TGTGCCACCAGTGATTCCACAGGTGGCTACACCTTC. Encoded protein: CATSDSTGGYTF.

This clonotype was found a few times. The rearrangement links TRBV10-3 to TRBJ2-3; D is unclear. The CDR3 has 13 residues. Germline V gene lookup returns CDR1 ENHRY and CDR2 SYGVKD. V lost 6 bases to trimming and J lost 10 bases, with 17 bases between them. This chain's CDR3 is CAIRESLAVAQYF. The CDR3 coding sequence is TGTGCCATCAGAGAATCCTTGGCGGTGGCGCAGTATTTT.

For this clonotype: Compared with germline, one end of the junction differs, possibly owing to a read error. The V gene is TRBV2, the J gene TRBJ2-7, with a possible D match to TRBD2 (6 bases). CDR1 is SNHLY, CDR2 FYNNEI, per germline. The CDR3 consists of 14 residues. The CDR3 loop reads CASTKEGPSNEQYF. CDR3 bases: TGTGCCAGCACCAAGGAGGGGCCCTCCAACGAGCAGTACTTC.